Listed below are T cell receptor delta chains from one sample, sequenced in a study of gamma-delta T cells after stem cell transplantation. TCRdb processed the RT-PCR reads again with the CATT caller. Seen here are 1,100 to 1,500 delta-chain clones, more than 20% observed once, and the top ten hold around a third. Sequenced input: gamma-delta T cells. These receptors originate from a human donor. It is not recorded whose cells these are; they may come from a transplant donor. CDR3s include the opening cysteine and the closing phenylalanine or tryptophan. Each record gives: D gene, V gene, clone size, J gene, CDR3 protein, CDR3 DNA. The D gene is left open where the match is weak. Expanded clones are given a class, and other clones once, few, many or no size at all.

D: TRDD3
V: TRDV2
size: medium-sized
J: TRDJ3
CDR3: CACDTLRGIPNSWDTRQMFF
DNA: TGTGCCTGTGACACCCTCCGGGGGATACCCAACTCCTGGGACACCCGACAGATGTTTTTC

D: TRDD3
V: TRDV3
size: hyperexpanded
J: TRDJ1
CDR3: CAFSGDNHTDKLIF
DNA: TGTGCCTTTAGTGGGGATAACCACACCGATAAACTCATCTTT

D: TRDD3
V: TRDV1
size: few
J: TRDJ1
CDR3: CALGDLQGLPTLLGDRETDKLIF
DNA: TGTGCTCTTGGGGACCTTCAAGGCCTTCCTACATTACTGGGGGATAGAGAAACCGATAAACTCATCTTT

D: TRDD3
V: TRDV2
size: large
J: TRDJ1
CDR3: CACDSAARGILTDKLIF
DNA: TGTGCCTGTGACTCGGCGGCCCGGGGGATACTTACCGATAAACTCATCTTT

D: -
V: TRDV1
size: -
J: TRDJ1
CDR3: CALGADSFRKPWSHYTDKLIF
DNA: TGTGCTCTTGGGGCCGACTCATTCCGCAAACCTTGGAGTCATTACACCGATAAACTCATCTTT

D: TRDD3
V: TRDV1
size: -
J: TRDJ2
CDR3: CALGEAPSFLQLWVGDTLKSAAQLFF
DNA: TGTGCTCTTGGGGAAGCCCCCTCTTTCCTCCAACTTTGGGTGGGGGATACCCTCAAAAGTGCAGCACAACTCTTCTTT

D: -
V: TRDV2
size: -
J: TRDJ1
CDR3: CACDTLSPYTDKLIF
DNA: TGTGCCTGTGACACCCTTTCCCCCTACACCGATAAACTCATCTTT

D: TRDD3
V: TRDV2
size: few
J: TRDJ1
CDR3: CACDKLLGDTGYTDKLIF
DNA: TGTGCCTGTGACAAACTACTGGGGGATACCGGGTACACCGATAAACTCATCTTT

D: -
V: TRDV1
size: once
J: TRDJ1
CDR3: CALGELSPPLRGWGLYTDKLIF
DNA: TGTGCTCTTGGGGAACTATCCCCCCCACTACGGGGGTGGGGGTTATACACCGATAAACTCATCTTT

D: -
V: TRDV2
size: medium-sized
J: TRDJ1
CDR3: CACDDLLAHTDKLIF
DNA: TGTGCCTGCGACGACTTACTGGCCCACACCGATAAACTCATCTTT

D: -
V: TRDV2
size: medium-sized
J: TRDJ1
CDR3: CACDTLGFLTDKLIF
DNA: TGTGCCTGTGACACGCTGGGGTTCCTCACCGATAAACTCATCTTT

D: -
V: TRDV2
size: -
J: TRDJ1
CDR3: CACDTVLTTQESLLTDKLIF
DNA: TGTGCCTGTGACACCGTTCTTACGACCCAGGAGAGCCTACTTACCGATAAACTCATCTTT

D: -
V: TRDV1
size: medium-sized
J: TRDJ1
CDR3: CALGSPDKLIF
DNA: TGTGCTCTTGGAAGCCCCGATAAACTCATCTTT

D: TRDD3
V: TRDV2
size: -
J: TRDJ1
CDR3: CACDTVSYPGDTADKLIF
DNA: TGTGCCTGTGACACCGTATCCTACCCAGGGGATACCGCCGATAAACTCATCTTT

D: TRDD3
V: TRDV2
size: -
J: TRDJ1
CDR3: CACDTVGGKGWGIRELIF
DNA: TGTGCCTGTGACACCGTCGGGGGCAAGGGCTGGGGGATACGCGAACTCATCTTT

D: -
V: TRDV2
size: large
J: TRDJ1
CDR3: CAITELGNTDKLIF
DNA: TGTGCCATCACCGAGCTCGGGAACACCGATAAACTCATCTTT

D: TRDD3
V: TRDV2
size: few
J: TRDJ1
CDR3: CACDTLLGDSTDKLIF
DNA: TGTGCCTGTGACACCTTACTGGGGGATAGCACCGATAAACTCATCTTT

D: -
V: TRDV2
size: large
J: TRDJ1
CDR3: CACDTVGGPRDKLIF
DNA: TGTGCCTGTGACACCGTTGGGGGTCCCCGGGATAAACTCATCTTT

D: -
V: TRDV1
size: few
J: TRDJ1
CDR3: CALGEGVFPRGLTDKLIF
DNA: TGTGCTCTTGGGGAAGGTGTTTTTCCGAGGGGGCTCACCGATAAACTCATCTTT

D: -
V: TRDV2
size: medium-sized
J: TRDJ1
CDR3: CACDSIGGLYTDKLIF
DNA: TGTGCCTGTGACAGTATCGGGGGTTTGTACACCGATAAACTCATCTTT

D: -
V: TRDV1
size: few
J: TRDJ1
CDR3: CALGETATIGSGRPFPYTDKLIF
DNA: TGTGCTCTTGGGGAAACCGCTACGATAGGAAGCGGCCGACCCTTTCCGTACACCGATAAACTCATCTTT

D: -
V: TRDV2
size: medium-sized
J: TRDJ1
CDR3: CACDPLRAGDPTYTDKLIF
DNA: TGTGCCTGTGACCCTCTCCGCGCTGGGGACCCTACCTACACCGATAAACTCATCTTT

D: TRDD3
V: TRDV1
size: medium-sized
J: TRDJ1
CDR3: CALGEGSWGTYTDKLIF
DNA: TGTGCTCTTGGGGAAGGCTCCTGGGGGACCTACACCGATAAACTCATCTTT

D: -
V: TRDV1
size: medium-sized
J: TRDJ1
CDR3: CALGETTTPYTDKLIF
DNA: TGTGCTCTTGGGGAAACCACGACCCCGTACACCGATAAACTCATCTTT

D: TRDD3
V: TRDV2
size: large
J: TRDJ3
CDR3: CACDTTGGYTAWDTRQMFF
DNA: TGTGCCTGTGACACTACTGGGGGATACACCGCCTGGGACACCCGACAGATGTTTTTC

D: TRDD3
V: TRDV2
size: medium-sized
J: TRDJ1
CDR3: CACDPLKPTRLGDTGGTDKLIF
DNA: TGTGCCTGTGACCCCCTCAAACCTACGCGGCTGGGGGATACGGGGGGCACCGATAAACTCATCTTT

D: -
V: TRDV1
size: -
J: TRDJ1
CDR3: CALGELQYWVDKLIF
DNA: TGTGCTCTTGGGGAACTCCAGTACTGGGTCGATAAACTCATCTTT

D: TRDD3
V: TRDV2
size: large
J: TRDJ1
CDR3: CACDTLSTGGYRSYTDKLIF
DNA: TGTGCCTGTGACACACTAAGTACTGGGGGATACCGATCGTACACCGATAAACTCATCTTT

D: TRDD2
V: TRDV1
size: few
J: TRDJ1
CDR3: CALGEQPIPTRRGTDKLIF
DNA: TGTGCTCTTGGGGAACAACCCATTCCTACGAGGCGGGGCACCGATAAACTCATCTTT

D: -
V: TRDV1
size: medium-sized
J: TRDJ1
CDR3: CALGEVVYPGDPGQRTDKLIF
DNA: TGTGCTCTTGGGGAAGTAGTCTACCCTGGGGATCCCGGTCAGAGGACCGATAAACTCATCTTT

D: TRDD3
V: TRDV2
size: medium-sized
J: TRDJ1
CDR3: CACDFAGGGTDTDKLIF
DNA: TGTGCCTGTGACTTCGCTGGGGGGGGGACGGACACCGATAAACTCATCTTT

D: TRDD3
V: TRDV2
size: large
J: TRDJ1
CDR3: CACDIWGIATDKLIF
DNA: TGTGCCTGTGACATCTGGGGGATAGCTACCGATAAACTCATCTTT

D: -
V: TRDV2
size: large
J: TRDJ1
CDR3: CACDTVTYTDKLIF
DNA: TGTGCCTGTGACACCGTGACTTACACCGATAAACTCATCTTT

D: TRDD3
V: TRDV2
size: large
J: TRDJ3
CDR3: CACDTVLGDTRSWDTRQMFF
DNA: TGTGCCTGTGACACCGTACTGGGGGATACTCGCTCCTGGGACACCCGACAGATGTTTTTC

D: -
V: TRDV1
size: large
J: TRDJ2
CDR3: CALGGPRGGGGTTAQLFF
DNA: TGTGCTCTTGGGGGACCCCGAGGCGGGGGAGGGACGACAGCACAACTCTTCTTT

D: TRDD3
V: TRDV1
size: -
J: TRDJ1
CDR3: CALGEGGFPNSSYRGHWGIPSKSYTDKLIF
DNA: TGTGCTCTTGGGGAGGGGGGTTTTCCTAACTCTTCCTACCGGGGACACTGGGGGATACCCTCTAAGTCGTACACCGATAAACTCATCTTT

D: TRDD3
V: TRDV2
size: medium-sized
J: TRDJ1
CDR3: CACDNLLGDTRLSDEQKLIF
DNA: TGTGCCTGTGACAACTTACTGGGGGATACGCGATTATCCGACGAGCAGAAACTCATCTTT

D: -
V: TRDV2
size: medium-sized
J: TRDJ1
CDR3: CACDTWSNTDKLIF
DNA: TGTGCCTGTGACACGTGGTCCAACACCGATAAACTCATCTTT

D: TRDD3
V: TRDV2
size: medium-sized
J: TRDJ1
CDR3: CACDTVNLGGYETDKLIF
DNA: TGTGCCTGTGACACCGTAAACCTAGGGGGATACGAAACCGATAAACTCATCTTT

D: TRDD3
V: TRDV2
size: medium-sized
J: TRDJ1
CDR3: CACDPLGPLYTDKLIF
DNA: TGTGCCTGTGACCCACTGGGGCCCTTGTACACCGATAAACTCATCTTT

D: -
V: TRDV1
size: -
J: TRDJ1
CDR3: CALGEQSPADYDKLIF
DNA: TGTGCCCTTGGGGAACAATCCCCCGCCGATTACGATAAACTCATCTTT

D: TRDD3
V: TRDV2
size: large
J: TRDJ1
CDR3: CACDTVLGGGSSPGKLIF
DNA: TGTGCCTGTGACACCGTCCTCGGTGGGGGATCCTCCCCTGGTAAACTCATCTTT

D: -
V: TRDV2
size: large
J: TRDJ3
CDR3: CACDRAGDVSWDTRQMFF
DNA: TGTGCCTGTGACAGGGCTGGGGACGTCTCCTGGGACACCCGACAGATGTTTTTC

D: -
V: TRDV2
size: medium-sized
J: TRDJ3
CDR3: CACDEPASSWDTRQMFF
DNA: TGTGCCTGTGACGAACCTGCAAGCTCCTGGGACACCCGACAGATGTTTTTC

D: TRDD3
V: TRDV1
size: medium-sized
J: TRDJ2
CDR3: CALGTDWGWGSLTAQLFF
DNA: TGTGCTCTTGGGACCGACTGGGGCTGGGGGTCTTTGACAGCACAACTCTTCTTT

D: TRDD3
V: TRDV2
size: once
J: TRDJ2
CDR3: CACDPVLGDPQGGAAQLFF
DNA: TGTGCCTGTGACCCCGTACTGGGGGATCCTCAAGGCGGGGCAGCACAACTCTTCTTT

D: TRDD3
V: TRDV2
size: once
J: TRDJ1
CDR3: CACDFILGDTGDTDKLIF
DNA: TGTGCCTGTGACTTTATACTGGGGGATACTGGGGACACCGATAAACTCATCTTT

D: -
V: TRDV2
size: medium-sized
J: TRDJ1
CDR3: CACDATGDARDKLIF
DNA: TGTGCCTGTGACGCTACTGGCGACGCACGGGATAAACTCATCTTT

D: TRDD3
V: TRDV2
size: -
J: TRDJ3
CDR3: CACDTILGDSSWDTRQTFF
DNA: TGTGCCTGTGACACCATACTGGGGGACAGCTCCTGGGACACCCGACAGACGTTTTTC

D: TRDD3
V: TRDV2
size: medium-sized
J: TRDJ3
CDR3: CACDTPGTGGYGSSWDTRQMFF
DNA: TGTGCCTGTGACACACCTGGTACTGGGGGATACGGGAGCTCCTGGGACACCCGACAGATGTTTTTC

D: TRDD3
V: TRDV2
size: large
J: TRDJ1
CDR3: CACDTVSTGGYGADKLIF
DNA: TGTGCCTGTGACACCGTTAGTACTGGGGGATACGGGGCCGATAAACTCATCTTT

D: -
V: TRDV2
size: medium-sized
J: TRDJ1
CDR3: CACDTVGTPLTDKLIF
DNA: TGTGCCTGTGACACCGTAGGGACTCCCCTCACCGATAAACTCATCTTT

D: -
V: TRDV2
size: medium-sized
J: TRDJ3
CDR3: CACDTVVRWEGASSWDTRQMFF
DNA: TGTGCCTGTGACACCGTGGTGCGGTGGGAGGGCGCTAGCTCCTGGGACACCCGACAGATGTTTTTC